This TCR beta chain is drawn from a study of neoadjuvant anti-PD-1 for oral cavity cancer (dated by TCRdb to the early 2020s). With regard to the full study: Patients mostly received three to four biweekly doses of nivolumab at 3 mg/kg before curative-intent surgical resection. For patients who did not progress, a fourth nivolumab dose was given around day 43, followed by definitive surgical resection on days 50-56. Under RECIST 1.1, a patient counted as a responder if showing complete response, partial response or stable disease, and as a non-responder if showing progression. There were roughly 13 patients in the parent correlative cohort, and the response rate was around 30%. Broader findings and caveats from the paper: The TCR analyses had only three patients in each response group, and the authors called for validation in larger cohorts. Higher pretreatment blood TCRbeta clonality and lower post-treatment tumor TCRbeta clonality were correlated with higher pretreatment blood Treg/Th17 ratios. After neoadjuvant nivolumab, T cell clonality (Gini index) in PBMCs was significantly higher in non-responders than in responders.

For deep sequencing of PBMC libraries, mostly roughly 450 ng of input genomic DNA was used, and six replicates were run per sample. Following the manufacturer's instructions, the team built TCRbeta libraries using the immunoSEQ hsTCRbeta kit. The finished libraries were brought together in one pool at 3 nM, which was then read using an Illumina NovaSeq 6000 S4 flow cell. The authors' analysis ran thus. The immunoSEQ Analyzer was used for raw data preprocessing and quality control. The analysis was limited to productive rearrangements, and each clonotype was defined by a unique CDR3 amino acid sequence. Using the R package tcR, the researchers computed the Gini-Simpson index as their estimate of repertoire clonality. Student's t test was used to compare Gini indices, while Pearson correlation assessed associations with tumor size change. What TCRdb holds here is the immuneACCESS table cut down to in-frame rearrangements. Part of the clones is not present; checked against another copy, under half of the missing clones reflect an unresolved V gene, and the others are unexplained. V and J calls and clone size are as listed in that table; D and trimming were resolved from the DNA. In all, the sample holds around 70,000 clones, and around 83% of those were seen once. Around 3.7% of the sample comes from the top ten.

The sample's time point label, in plain terms: after neoadjuvant nivolumab, at surgical resection. Patients had been newly diagnosed with stage II-IVA oral cavity squamous cell carcinoma, and no prior systemic or radiation treatment had been given to the patients. The cohort was composed of patients with HPV-negative, locally advanced oral cavity squamous cell carcinoma. Peripheral blood mononuclear cells were analyzed directly and were not maintained or expanded in culture. Samples came from a longitudinal correlative study of a single-arm phase II trial of neoadjuvant nivolumab in oral cavity squamous cell carcinoma. Subject-matched pre- and post-treatment PBMCs and tumors from three responders and three non-responders underwent genomic DNA-based TCRbeta sequencing. Peripheral blood mononuclear cells were collected once before nivolumab treatment and again after treatment, at the time of surgery. Genomic DNA was isolated from PBMCs using the Maxwell RSC DNA from Cells kit.

Concerning this clone itself: Its recognized antigen is unknown. No base qualities exist here, and no much larger clone lies one base off it.

V is shortened by 6 bases, J by 4 bases, and the region joining them spans 18 bases. The CDR3 contains 15 residues, cysteine and phenylalanine counted. Just CDR3 DNA is preserved here, 45 bases in frame from base 1. CDR1 and CDR2, looked up from the germline V gene, are MNHEY and SVGAGI. The sequencing here drew on PBMCs, taken after nivolumab (anti-PD-1) treatment. This sequence originates from a person aged 35-79 years with oral cavity squamous cell carcinoma. In this chain, TRBV6-5 is recombined with TRBJ1-1; no D gene call is confident. The nucleotide sequence is given as TGTGCCAGCAGCCGCCCTCCTTTAAGTGCCACTGAAGCTTTCTTT. It encodes CASSRPPLSATEAFF.